This TCR beta chain was captured by sequencing in a study of T cells in Graves' hyperthyroidism and ophthalmopathy. Study-wide context: Peripheral blood sampling occurred at initial diagnosis, before any treatment.

Germline CDR1 and CDR2: SGHRS and YFSETQ. The CDR3 is 17 amino acids. Trimming took off 2 bases at V and 3 bases at J, with 20 bases between the two ends. This clonotype was counted ten times or more. There were TCR beta CDR3 regions amplified from RNA transcripts. The primer set for the first-round RT-PCR of the TCR CDR3 was HTBI. Each CDR3 protein is one row after TCRdb ran MiXCR on the multiplex PCR reads. The data hold under 400,000 distinct CDR3 sequences, with around 18% observed a single time. Patients were excluded for uncontrolled infection, other autoimmune disease, pregnancy or lactation. The TCR originated in a woman between 40 and 55 years old with Graves' ophthalmopathy. The sequenced material came from blood. The V call is TRBV5-1, the J call TRBJ1-1, with D possibly matching TRBD1 (6 bases). The CDR3 sequence: CASSLTGTRGPDTEAFF. The CDR3, as DNA: TGCGCCAGCAGCTTAACCGGGACACGGGGCCCTGACACTGAAGCTTTCTTT.